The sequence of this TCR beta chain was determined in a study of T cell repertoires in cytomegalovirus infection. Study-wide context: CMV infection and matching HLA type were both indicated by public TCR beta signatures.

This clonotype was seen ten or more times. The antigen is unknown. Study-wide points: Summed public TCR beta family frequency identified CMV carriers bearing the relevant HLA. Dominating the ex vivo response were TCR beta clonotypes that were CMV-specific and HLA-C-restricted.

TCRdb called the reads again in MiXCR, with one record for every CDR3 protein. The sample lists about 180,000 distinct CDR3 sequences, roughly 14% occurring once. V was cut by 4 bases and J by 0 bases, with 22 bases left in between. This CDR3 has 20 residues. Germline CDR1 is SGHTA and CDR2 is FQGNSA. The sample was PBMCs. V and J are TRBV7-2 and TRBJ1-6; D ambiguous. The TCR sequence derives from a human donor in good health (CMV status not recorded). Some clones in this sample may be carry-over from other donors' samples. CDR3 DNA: TGTGCCAGCAGCTCCCGGGCGTTAAGTTTCCGAAGCTCCTATAATTCACCCCTCCACTTT. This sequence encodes CASSSRALSFRSSYNSPLHF.